These T cell receptor beta chains were read from a single sample in a study of T cell repertoires in cytomegalovirus infection. TCRdb processed the reads anew with MiXCR; each CDR3 protein has one entry. The sample has about 300,000 distinct CDR3 sequences, approximately 8.9% seen once. The sequencing input was PBMCs. The receptor set was obtained from a human donor in good health (CMV status not recorded). Some clones in this sample may be carry-over from other donors' samples. The CDR3 runs from the conserved cysteine through the conserved F or W. A D gene is named only where the DNA matches it firmly. Size is omitted from some rows. Given values are once, few, many or a class for expanded clones.

>TRBJ2-2|many|-|TRBV5-1
CASSLGGFGELFF
TGCGCCAGCAGCTTAGGAGGATTCGGGGAGCTGTTTTTT
>TRBJ2-7|few|-|TRBV6-6
CASSAGSYEQYF
TGTGCCAGCAGTGCAGGATCCTACGAGCAGTACTTC
>TRBJ2-3|few|-|TRBV25-1
CASTLGGSGRTDTQYF
TGTGCCAGCACCCTTGGGGGGAGCGGCCGCACAGATACGCAGTATTTT
>TRBJ2-1|many|-|TRBV7-8
CASSLVGAHEQFF
TGTGCCAGCAGCTTAGTTGGGGCCCATGAGCAGTTCTTC
>TRBJ2-1|few|TRBD2|TRBV20-1
CSLLAGGLNEQFF
TGCAGCCTACTAGCGGGGGGGCTCAATGAGCAGTTCTTC
>TRBJ2-1|many|-|TRBV7-3
CASSPSLAGSSYNEQFF
TGTGCCAGCAGCCCCAGTCTGGCAGGGAGCTCCTACAATGAGCAGTTCTTC
>TRBJ1-1|many|-|TRBV6-5
CASSPPKGAEAFF
TGTGCCAGCAGCCCACCTAAAGGCGCTGAAGCTTTCTTT
>TRBJ1-1|few|-|TRBV5-4
CASSFTDWGEAFF
TGTGCCAGCAGCTTCACAGATTGGGGCGAAGCTTTCTTT
>TRBJ1-3|-|-|TRBV20-1
CSAREGGYSGNTIYF
TGCAGTGCTAGAGAGGGAGGGTACTCTGGAAACACCATATATTTT
>TRBJ1-5|few|-|TRBV7-2
CASSPGVTQPQHF
TGTGCCAGCAGCCCAGGGGTGACTCAGCCCCAGCATTTT
>TRBJ2-3|many|TRBD2|TRBV29-1
CSVEFPEKRGRIGDTQYF
TGCAGCGTGGAATTCCCGGAGAAGCGGGGGCGGATCGGAGATACGCAGTATTTT
>TRBJ2-5|many|TRBD2|TRBV6-1
CASRDSGRLETQYF
TGTGCCAGCAGAGACTCCGGGAGGCTGGAGACCCAGTACTTC
>TRBJ2-6|many|TRBD1|TRBV27
CASYSLLDRVTGANVLTF
TGTGCCAGCTATTCCCTTCTGGACAGGGTCACTGGGGCCAACGTCCTGACTTTC
>TRBJ2-2|few|TRBD2|TRBV7-6
CASSLPSGENSNTGELFF
TGTGCCAGCAGCTTGCCTAGCGGGGAGAACTCGAACACCGGGGAGCTGTTTTTT
>TRBJ1-2|many|-|TRBV7-9
CASSFGLLPGGYGYTF
TGTGCCAGCAGCTTCGGACTCCTCCCGGGGGGCTATGGCTACACCTTC
>TRBJ2-1|many|TRBD2|TRBV6-5
CASSYGLAGNNEQFF
TGTGCCAGCAGTTATGGGCTAGCGGGAAACAATGAGCAGTTCTTC
>TRBJ1-1|many|-|TRBV29-1
CSVDGENTEAFF
TGCAGCGTTGATGGGGAGAACACTGAAGCTTTCTTT
>TRBJ2-7|many|TRBD2|TRBV6-2/TRBV6-3
CASSRPTQRSGGGYYEQYF
TGTGCCAGCAGTCGCCCGACGCAGAGGAGCGGGGGAGGTTACTACGAGCAGTACTTC
>TRBJ1-1|many|TRBD1|TRBV7-2
CASSLVAGGNTEAFF
TGTGCCAGCAGCTTAGTGGCAGGGGGGAACACTGAAGCTTTCTTT
>TRBJ1-6|few|-|TRBV19
CASADGDNSPLHF
TGTGCCAGTGCGGACGGAGATAATTCACCCCTCCACTTT
>TRBJ1-1|many|-|TRBV7-2
CASSLVAGPTEAFF
TGTGCCAGCAGCTTAGTTGCAGGCCCCACTGAAGCTTTCTTT
>TRBJ2-2|-|-|TRBV20-1
CSARELAGTGELFF
TGCAGTGCTAGAGAACTCGCGGGGACCGGGGAGCTGTTTTTT
>TRBJ2-3|many|TRBD2|TRBV18
CASSPNQGGTTQYF
TGTGCCAGCTCACCGAATCAGGGAGGGACTACGCAGTATTTT
>TRBJ2-1|many|-|TRBV29-1
CSVALVFSYNEQFF
TGCAGCGTTGCTTTGGTCTTCAGCTACAATGAGCAGTTCTTC
>TRBJ2-4|few|-|TRBV20-1
CSAREEGSTKNIQYF
TGCAGTGCTAGAGAGGAGGGGTCAACCAAAAACATTCAGTACTTC
>TRBJ2-5|few|TRBD2|TRBV10-3
CAIGRTSGGLGETQYF
TGTGCCATCGGGAGGACTAGCGGGGGATTAGGAGAGACCCAGTACTTC
>TRBJ1-2|many|-|TRBV19
CASSISGASGYTF
TGTGCCAGTAGTATCTCGGGGGCGAGTGGCTACACCTTC